This T cell receptor beta chain comes out of a study of Graves' ophthalmopathy and Graves' hyperthyroidism. In the study overall: Ophthalmopathy absent within 18 months of follow-up marked hyperthyroidism as stable.

The CDR3 sequence is 11 residues long. Germline values: CDR1 DFQATT, CDR2 SNEGSKA (reference sequence). The V gene end was trimmed by 8 bases and the J gene end by 4 bases; junction bases not matched to a gene: 2. CDR3 regions of TCR beta were amplified from RNA transcripts. An initial RT-PCR round employing HTBI primers preceded a second-round multiplex PCR. TCRdb fed the multiplex PCR reads into MiXCR, producing one record per CDR3 protein. The sample yields over a million distinct CDR3 sequences, less than 45% seen once. Diagnosis used clinical symptoms, serum thyroxine, TRAb, thyroid ultrasound and orbital computed tomography.

The TCR originated in an adult man with Graves' hyperthyroidism. The sequenced sample was peripheral blood or thyroid tissue (not recorded which). J is TRBJ1-2 and V is TRBV20-1, with 9 bases fitting TRBD1. The CDR3 region has the DNA TGCAGTCCGACAGGGGGCTATGGCTACACCTTC. This codes for CSPTGGYGYTF.